This T cell receptor (beta chain) stems from a study of cytomegalovirus exposure and HLA in healthy donors. Overall study findings and caveats: The authors confirmed in vitro that a few CMV-associated chains were specific for CMV antigens.

Sequencing was performed with immunoSEQ multiplex PCR; in TCRdb, only in-frame clones are kept and a portion is missing. Of roughly 130,000 clones listed, about 86% were seen once; the top ten hold less than 3.5%. The donors were in the roughly 120-subject validation cohort, distinct from the 666-subject first cohort. The germline CDR1 and CDR2 sequences are ENHRY and SYGVKD. V was clipped by 5 bases and J by 5 bases, with 16 bases between them. The CDR3 length is 15 residues. This clone has only one observation. Its antigen is currently unknown. This TCR was recovered from a man aged 18 to 35 in good health and CMV-seronegative. Material: PBMCs. The chain employs TRBV10-3 and TRBJ1-5; D may be TRBD1 (5 bases). The CDR3 here is CAISPSTTGDQPQHF. The DNA for the CDR3 is TGTGCCATCAGTCCCTCTACAACGGGGGATCAGCCCCAGCATTTT.